The 21 T cell receptor beta chains reported below all come from one sample, sequenced in a study of T cells in women clearing cervical HPV infection. TCRdb's table, derived via immunoSEQ multiplex PCR, lists solely in-frame clones and lacks some. Recorded here are over 30,000 clones; the top ten clones represent about 1.5%. The sequenced sample was blood buffy coat. The receptor source for this set is a woman between 18 and 75 years old with a cervical HPV16 infection that either progressed to CIN3+ or cleared (not recorded which).

About this clone: The CDR3 end lies 3 residues beyond the end of the read and is filled in from the germline J gene. The V gene is TRBV5-1, the J gene TRBJ1-2; TRBD1 might be the D (6 bases). Looked up from germline, CDR1 is SGHRS and CDR2 is YFSETQ. V was cut by 4 bases and J by 4 bases, with 17 bases left in between. This CDR3 region has 15 residues. The DNA read from the CDR3 is TGCGCCAGCAGCCCCACAGGGATAGAGAGCTATGGC. Its protein is CASSPTGIESYG. The CDR3 in full is CASSPTGIESYGYTF.

Turning to this clone: The DNA ends 3 residues before the CDR3 does, and the rest of the CDR3 is filled in from the germline J gene. This rearrangement joins TRBV7-2 to TRBJ1-4, with D possibly TRBD1 on 5 matching bases. This CDR3 spans 15 amino acids. Germline V gene lookup returns CDR1 SGHTA and CDR2 FQGNSA. V gave up 0 bases and J gave up 4 bases, with 9 bases separating them. The CDR3 here is CASSLARGFNEKLFF. The sequenced CDR3 bases are TGTGCCAGCAGCTTAGCCCGGGGGTTTAATGAAAAA.

Regarding this clone: The read falls 3 residues short of the CDR3 end, and the missing part is taken from the germline J gene. This chain uses TRBV7-9 with TRBJ2-5, with 9 bases that match TRBD2. The V gene's germline CDR1 is SEHNR and CDR2 FQNEAQ (reference sequence). The CDR3 is made up of 15 amino acids. CDR3 region: CASSFEGLATDTQYF. The sequenced part of the CDR3 DNA is TGTGCCAGCAGCTTTGAGGGACTAGCAACAGATACC.

With regard to this clone: The read halts 3 residues ahead of the CDR3 end, with the missing end drawn from the germline J gene. This chain uses TRBV29-1 with TRBJ2-7; TRBD2 matches at 7 bases. Germline trimming cut 4 bases from V and 4 bases from J; bases unmatched to any gene: 4. The CDR3 consists of 12 residues. The germline V gene has CDR1 SQVTM and CDR2 ANQGSEA. The sequenced CDR3 bases are TGCAGCGTTGCCCGGGGGGTGTACGAG. Protein product: CSVARGVYE. From start to end, the CDR3 is CSVARGVYEQYF.

Turning to this clone: The read gets to within 3 residues of the CDR3 end, and the germline J gene fills in the rest. The chain carries TRBV7-2 and TRBJ1-4; 9 nucleotides match TRBD1. Germline assignment: CDR1 SGHTA and CDR2 FQGNSA. This CDR3 region has 15 residues. CDR3: CASSLRTGADSPLFF. CDR3 DNA (partial): TGTGCCAGCAGCCTGAGGACAGGGGCGGATTCACCA.

In the case of this clone: The CDR3 goes on 3 residues after the read ends, and that part is filled in from the germline J gene. The chain is built from TRBV20-1 and TRBJ1-2; possibly TRBD1 for D (5 bases). The CDR3 consists of 15 residues. V lost 0 bases and J lost 5, with 16 bases in between. CDR1 and CDR2 from the germline V gene are DFQATT and SNEGSKA (reference sequence). CDR3 loop: CSARDVGGIEYGYTF. The CDR3 DNA, read in part, is TGCAGTGCTAGAGATGTTGGGGGGATTGAATATGGC.

A remark on this clone: The CDR3 goes on 3 residues after the read ends, and that part is filled in from the germline J gene. V gene TRBV19 combines with J gene TRBJ1-2; D may be TRBD1 (6 bases). This CDR3 contains 13 residues. Germline loops: CDR1 LNHDA, CDR2 SQIVND (reference sequence). This CDR3 is CASSMGHYYDYTF. The part of the CDR3 DNA that was read is TGTGCCAGTAGTATGGGACACTACTACGAC.

Concerning this clone itself: The observed sequence ends 3 residues before the CDR3 terminus, with the missing tail filled in from the germline J gene. The chain uses TRBV11-2 and TRBJ2-1, with D perhaps matching TRBD2 (6 bases). Trimming stripped 5 bases from V and 7 bases from J, with 18 bases between. Germline-derived CDR1 and CDR2 are SGHAT and FQNNGV. The length of the CDR3 is 15 residues. Incomplete CDR3 DNA: TGTGCCAGCAGCCCCCGCGCAGGGAGGAGGAATGAG. Translating gives CASSPRAGRRNE. From start to end, the CDR3 is CASSPRAGRRNEQFF.

Comment on this clone: The CDR3 end falls 3 residues outside the read, so it is completed with the germline J gene. The chain links TRBV20-1 to TRBJ1-5, with 7 bases aligning to TRBD1. V shed 4 bases, J shed 0 bases, and the junction held 3 bases outside the gene matches. This CDR3 comprises 14 residues. Germline CDR1 DFQATT, CDR2 SNEGSKA (reference sequence). CDR3 amino acids: CSAMGQTSNQPQHF. CDR3 bases read: TGCAGTGCTATGGGACAGACTAGCAATCAGCCC.

In regard to this clone: Read sequence stops 3 residues before the CDR3 end, and the germline J gene provides the missing end. The V call is TRBV19, the J call TRBJ2-3; D is unresolved. The CDR3 has 14 residues. Germline assignment: CDR1 LNHDA and CDR2 SQIVND (reference sequence). Here the CDR3 reads CASSIPWANQPQYF. The CDR3 bases that were read are TGTGCCAGTAGTATCCCATGGGCCAATCAGCCG. Supplemented by reference TRBV19 and TRBJ2-3, the full variable domain reads DGGITQSPKYLFRKEGQNVTLSCEQNLNHDAMYWYRQDPGQGLRLIYYSQIVNDFQKGDIAEGYSVSREKKESFPLTVTSAQKNPTAFYLCASSIPWANQPQYFGPGTRLTVL.

Of note for this clone: The CDR3 end is not reached by the read, which stops 3 residues before it; the germline J gene fills it in. V and J are TRBV7-9 and TRBJ2-4, with D possibly matching TRBD2 (7 bases). This CDR3 has 15 residues. Germline loops: CDR1 SEHNR, CDR2 FQNEAQ (reference sequence). This CDR3 reads CASSSIGGQGYGQYF. CDR3 DNA (partial): TGTGCCAGCAGCTCCATCGGGGGGCAAGGCTATGGT. The full variable domain, completed using reference TRBV7-9 and TRBJ2-4, is DTGVSQNPRHKITKRGQNVTFRCDPISEHNRLYWYRQTLGQGPEFLTYFQNEAQLEKSRLLSDRFSAERPKGSFSTLEIQRTEQGDSAMYLCASSSIGGQGYGQYFGAGTRLSVL.

A note on this clone: The read gets to within 3 residues of the CDR3 end, and the germline J gene fills in the rest. The sample holds other DNA sequences that translate to the same CDR3. The V gene is TRBV7-9, the J gene TRBJ1-3; D not resolved. Trimming removed 1 base from V and 4 bases from J, with 11 bases in between. The CDR3 runs 15 residues. The V gene's germline CDR1 is SEHNR and CDR2 FQNEAQ (reference sequence). The CDR3 is CASSLDAQRGNTIYF. The sequenced CDR3 bases are TGTGCCAGCAGCTTAGACGCACAGAGAGGAAACACC.

Concerning this clone: The read ends 3 residues before the CDR3 terminus; that terminus is restored from the germline J gene. The rearrangement links TRBV20-1 to TRBJ1-1, with a weak D call TRBD1 (6 bases). The CDR3 contains 13 residues. Trimming cost V 6 bases and J 1 base, with 12 bases left between them. The V gene's germline CDR1 is DFQATT and CDR2 SNEGSKA (reference sequence). The CDR3 bases that were read are TGCAGTGCGGACCGACAGGAGAACACTGAA. It yields the protein CSADRQENTE. The full CDR3 protein is CSADRQENTEAFF.

Points on this clone: The read gets to within 3 residues of the CDR3 end, and the germline J gene fills in the rest. The gene calls are TRBV7-9 and TRBJ2-5; no clear D. The V end lost 3 bases, the J end lost 2 bases, and 4 bases lay between the germline ends. Germline V lookup: CDR1 SEHNR, CDR2 FQNEAQ (reference sequence). This CDR3 is 12 amino acids long. CDR3 sequence: CASSFSQETQYF. Incomplete CDR3 DNA: TGTGCCAGCAGCTTCAGTCAAGAGACC.

About this clone itself: Sequencing ends 3 residues short of the CDR3 end; the germline J gene provides the rest. This rearrangement joins TRBV12-3 or TRBV12-4 to TRBJ1-2; tentative D call: TRBD1 (5 bases). V lost 2 bases and J lost 3, with 13 bases in between. The CDR3 contains 15 residues. Partial CDR3 DNA: TGTGCCAGCAGTTTACCCCAGGGAAAAGACTATGGC. Translating gives CASSLPQGKDYG. The complete CDR3 reads CASSLPQGKDYGYTF.

In the case of this clone: Read sequence stops 3 residues before the CDR3 end, and the germline J gene provides the missing end. This chain uses TRBV29-1 with TRBJ1-2, with unresolved D. The germline V gene encodes CDR1 SQVTM and CDR2 ANQGSEA. CDR3 length equals 13 residues. V lost 2 bases, J lost 2 bases, and 9 bases lay in between. The sequenced CDR3 bases are TGCAGCGTTGAATCGGGTAGCAACTATGGC. Translated, it gives CSVESGSNYG. The CDR3, in full, reads CSVESGSNYGYTF.

The CDR3 loop is CASSIGGGTEAFF. The CDR3 DNA, read in part, is TGTGCCAGTAGTATTGGGGGCGGAACTGAA. J is TRBJ1-1 and V is TRBV19, with TRBD1 as a possible D gene (6 bases). The missing CDR3 end, 3 residues past where the read stops, is filled in from the germline J gene. V gave up 3 bases and J gave up 5 bases, with 10 bases separating them. Germline assignment: CDR1 LNHDA and CDR2 SQIVND (reference sequence). This CDR3 is 13 amino acids long. The full variable domain, its missing parts supplied by reference TRBV19 and TRBJ1-1, is DGGITQSPKYLFRKEGQNVTLSCEQNLNHDAMYWYRQDPGQGLRLIYYSQIVNDFQKGDIAEGYSVSREKKESFPLTVTSAQKNPTAFYLCASSIGGGTEAFFGQGTRLTVV.

Regarding this clone: The observed sequence ends 3 residues before the CDR3 terminus, with the missing tail filled in from the germline J gene. The rearrangement uses TRBV15 and TRBJ2-7, with a weak D call TRBD2 (6 bases). Germline CDR1 is LNHNV and CDR2 is YYDKDF (reference sequence). The CDR3 loop spans 14 amino acids. V lost 0 bases and J 3 bases, leaving 9 bases between the germline ends. Here the CDR3 reads CATSRDGGNYEQYF. The CDR3 bases that were read are TGTGCCACCAGCAGAGACGGGGGAAACTACGAG.

With regard to this clone: The read stops 3 residues short of the end of the CDR3; the missing end is completed from the germline J gene. The genes are TRBV18 and TRBJ1-5; D is perhaps TRBD1 (5 bases). Per germline, CDR1 KGHSH and CDR2 LQKENI. This CDR3 contains 15 residues. V lost 3 bases and J 2 bases, leaving 11 bases between the germline ends. CDR3 DNA (partial): TGTGCCAGCTCACCCTCCACAGGCGGCAATCAGCCC. Encoded protein: CASSPSTGGNQP. The full CDR3 protein is CASSPSTGGNQPQHF.

With regard to this clone: The CDR3 end falls 3 residues outside the read, so it is completed with the germline J gene. J is TRBJ1-2 and V is TRBV6-2 or TRBV6-3; weak D call: TRBD1 (5 bases). This CDR3 is 14 amino acids long. Trimming pared 0 bases from V and 7 bases from J, leaving 12 bases between. Per the germline V gene, CDR1 is MNHEY and CDR2 is SVGEGT. CDR3 bases read: TGTGCCAGCAGTTACTCGATTCAGGGTGGTGGC. Translating it yields CASSYSIQGGG. The full CDR3 is CASSYSIQGGGYTF.

Concerning this clone itself: Coverage ceases 3 residues before the CDR3 finishes, and the germline J gene fills in the end. The chain combines TRBV2 with TRBJ1-6; D is possibly TRBD1 (6 bases). V lost 6 bases to trimming and J lost 5 bases, with 14 bases between them. This CDR3 comprises 15 residues. Germline values: CDR1 SNHLY, CDR2 FYNNEI. The sequenced part of the CDR3 DNA is TGTGCCAGCAGCAGAGGGGGTAGCGATAATTCACCC. This sequence encodes CASSRGGSDNSP. The CDR3 in its entirety is CASSRGGSDNSPLHF.